This T cell receptor beta chain was obtained from a study of blood T cells in healthy people across ages. Broader study findings: The unsorted PBMCs prevented any conclusive comparison of naive versus antigen-experienced cells.

There are a few counts of this clonotype. The antigen is undetermined. A second PCR of 7 to 11 cycles used a sample-barcoded 5' primer and a J-beta primer mix. Every single cDNA molecule received a tag from a template-switch adaptor with 12 random nucleotides. TCRdb fed the 5' RACE reads into MiXCR, producing one record per CDR3 protein. The table shows 1.5 million to 2 million distinct CDR3 sequences, with about 28% occurring only once. Extraction of total RNA produced a minimum of 5 micrograms from each sample. The J segment lost 4 bases and the V segment lost 10 bases, leaving 6 bases of the junction unmatched. The CDR3 has 13 amino acids. CDR1 and CDR2 from the germline V gene are KGHDR and SFDVKD.

The V and J genes are TRBV24-1 and TRBJ2-3; 8 nucleotides align to TRBD1. The TCR originated in a woman aged 30 to 39 in good health. The sample taken for sequencing was blood. The CDR3 region has the DNA TGTGCCACAGGGACAGGCCCGTCAGATACGCAGTATTTT. The encoded protein is CATGTGPSDTQYF.